The 29 T cell receptor beta chains below were found in one sample sequenced in a study of identical twins. TCRdb analysed the 5' RACE reads with MiXCR anew, one entry per CDR3 protein. Of under 350,000 distinct CDR3 sequences listed, roughly 9.7% are singletons. This sample also appeared in a second study, on yellow fever vaccine responses in identical twins.

The specimen sequenced was CD8+ T cells sorted from blood. The receptors derive from a woman between 18 and 29 years old in good health.

The chain combines TRBV4-3 with TRBJ1-5; D gene unclear. Trimming left V 0 bases short and J 7 bases short, with 10 bases between. The CDR3 has 14 residues. Germline CDR1 and CDR2: LGHNA and YSLEER. The CDR3 region is CASSQEVTEQPQHF. The CDR3 bases are TGCGCCAGCAGCCAAGAGGTTACGGAACAGCCCCAGCATTTT.

The J gene is TRBJ2-5, the V gene TRBV20-1; the D is unclear. V was cut by 0 bases and J by 4 bases, with 24 bases left in between. The CDR3 has 18 residues. Germline lookup yields CDR1 DFQATT and CDR2 SNEGSKA (reference sequence). CDR3 sequence (DNA): TGCAGTGCTAGAGATAAAGCAATCCGTAATTTCGCGTTAGAGACCCAGTACTTC. This sequence encodes CSARDKAIRNFALETQYF.

This clonotype was observed a handful of times. The chain employs TRBV29-1 and TRBJ2-1; 9 positions match TRBD2. V shed 4 bases and J 9 bases; nucleotides not matched to a gene: 13. Germline CDR1 SQVTM, CDR2 ANQGSEA. The CDR3 spans 15 residues. CDR3 nucleotides: TGCAGCGTTGGGGGCTCGGCGGGAGGGCCCGGTGAGCAGTTCTTC. This translates into CSVGGSAGGPGEQFF.

This clonotype occurred many times. The chain combines TRBV3-1 with TRBJ2-2; either TRBD1 or TRBD2 may supply D (5 bases each). The CDR3 spans 18 residues. Germline CDR1 reads LGHDT; CDR2 reads YNNKEL (reference sequence). Trimming took off 0 bases at V and 7 bases at J, with 21 bases between the two ends. The chain's CDR3 is CASSQEGTWGNEVGELFF. CDR3 in DNA: TGTGCCAGCAGCCAAGAAGGGACCTGGGGGAACGAAGTCGGGGAGCTGTTTTTT.

This clonotype occurred many times. This chain joins TRBV7-9 and TRBJ2-1; 10 bases are shared with TRBD2. Per the germline V gene, CDR1 is SEHNR and CDR2 is FQNEAQ (reference sequence). Trimming cost V 5 bases and J 0 bases; bases outside gene matches: 4. The CDR3 spans 16 residues. The DNA of the CDR3 is TGTGCCAGCAGCGATAGGACTAGCGGCTCCTACAATGAGCAGTTCTTC. It codes for CASSDRTSGSYNEQFF.

A few counts support this clonotype. The chain is built from TRBV29-1 and TRBJ2-7; 9 bases are shared with TRBD2. After removal of 4 bases from V and 3 bases from J, the junction contained 7 bases not matched to a gene. This CDR3 is built from 14 residues. From germline, CDR1 is SQVTM and CDR2 ANQGSEA. The CDR3 spells CSVARAGGSYEQYF. Here the CDR3 DNA reads TGCAGCGTTGCTAGAGCGGGAGGTAGCTACGAGCAGTACTTC.

This clonotype was detected a few times. The rearrangement joins TRBV20-1 to TRBJ2-7; TRBD1 matches 9 bases. The V gene's germline CDR1 is DFQATT and CDR2 SNEGSKA (reference sequence). CDR3 length: 12 amino acids. The CDR3: CRPRDRDYEQYF. CDR3 sequence (DNA): TGCAGGCCGAGGGACAGGGACTACGAGCAGTACTTC.

This clonotype was seen more than once but under ten times. The rearrangement uses TRBV5-6 and TRBJ2-2; 8 bases agree with TRBD1. The J segment lost 4 bases and the V segment lost 0 bases, leaving 8 bases of the junction unmatched. CDR1 is SGHDT, CDR2 YYEEEE, per germline. The CDR3 totals 17 residues. For the CDR3, the DNA is TGTGCCAGCAGCTTGGTGGGACAGGATTTCTTCACCGGGGAGCTGTTTTTT. This gives the protein CASSLVGQDFFTGELFF. Full variable domain (missing parts from reference TRBV5-6 and TRBJ2-2): DAGVTQSPTHLIKTRGQQVTLRCSPKSGHDTVSWYQQALGQGPQFIFQYYEEEERQRGNFPDRFSGHQFPNYSSELNVNALLLGDSALYLCASSLVGQDFFTGELFFGEGSRLTVL.

This clonotype occurred many times. The gene calls are TRBV29-1 and TRBJ2-1, with a tentative D call TRBD1 (6 bases). Trimming pared 6 bases from V and 12 bases from J, leaving 24 bases between. The CDR3 is 14 amino acids. Germline CDR1 and CDR2: SQVTM and ANQGSEA. As DNA, the CDR3 is TGCAGCGTGGAGAACAGGGACGGCATTTCAGGGCAGTTCTTC. Amino acid sequence: CSVENRDGISGQFF.

This clonotype was seen only a few times. The chain combines TRBV9 with TRBJ2-7; D is perhaps TRBD2 (5 bases). The CDR3 spans 14 residues. Trimming pared 0 bases from V and 2 bases from J, leaving 9 bases between. Germline V gene data show CDR1 as SGDLS and CDR2 as YYNGEE. The CDR3 sequence is CASSVVDSAYEQYF. DNA of the CDR3: TGTGCCAGCAGCGTAGTTGATAGCGCCTACGAGCAGTACTTC.

In its sample, this clonotype was seen a few times. The rearrangement uses TRBV7-9 and TRBJ2-7; TRBD2 agrees at 7 bases. Trimming removed 6 bases from V and 3 bases from J; junction bases left unmatched: 14. Germline CDR1 SEHNR, CDR2 FQNEAQ (reference sequence). The CDR3 runs 16 residues. For the CDR3, the DNA is TGTGCCAGCAGTATTGGCCGTCAGCGGGGCCACTACGAGCAGTACTTC. It encodes CASSIGRQRGHYEQYF.

This clonotype was seen a few times. The rearrangement uses TRBV4-3 and TRBJ2-7, with D possibly being TRBD1 (6 bases). Trimming took off 2 bases at V and 3 bases at J, with 14 bases between the two ends. The V gene's germline CDR1 is LGHNA and CDR2 YSLEER. This CDR3 region has 15 residues. CDR3 amino acids: CASSQTQGHHYEQYF. In nucleotides, the CDR3 is TGCGCCAGCAGCCAAACCCAGGGACATCACTACGAGCAGTACTTC.

The chain employs TRBV29-1 and TRBJ2-7; D might be TRBD2 (5 bases). V was shortened by 1 base and J by 6 bases, with 10 bases between the two germline ends. The CDR3 spans 12 residues. The germline CDR1 and CDR2 sequences are SQVTM and ANQGSEA. The CDR3 DNA sequence: TGCAGCGTTGAAGGGAGCGAGGGCGAGCAGTACTTC. Its translation is CSVEGSEGEQYF.

This clonotype has ten or more counts. V gene TRBV11-2 combines with J gene TRBJ2-7, with D maybe TRBD2 (5 bases). From germline, CDR1 is SGHAT and CDR2 FQNNGV. This CDR3 comprises 16 residues. The V gene lost 2 bases and the J gene lost 2 bases, with 16 bases spanning the gap. Written as DNA, the CDR3 is TGTGCCAGCAGCTTAACTCCAAGGACTGGCCCCTACGAGCAGTACTTC. As protein: CASSLTPRTGPYEQYF.

This chain links TRBV30 with TRBJ2-1; D not resolved. Trimming pared 4 bases from V and 9 bases from J, leaving 10 bases between. Germline CDR1 and CDR2: GTSNPN and SVGIG (reference sequence). The CDR3 length is 11 residues. CDR3 protein: CAWMGLGEQFF. The CDR3 region has the DNA TGTGCCTGGATGGGGTTAGGTGAGCAGTTCTTC.

This clonotype was counted at least ten times. The V call is TRBV24-1, the J call TRBJ2-1; TRBD1 matches 7 bases. From germline, CDR1 is KGHDR and CDR2 SFDVKD. CDR3 length equals 15 residues. The junction had 13 bases not matched to a gene; V was cut back by 7 bases and J by 8 bases. In nucleotides, the CDR3 is TGTGCCACCAGAGGGGGCCGACAGGGTGGGTATGAGCAGTTCTTC. This sequence encodes CATRGGRQGGYEQFF.

This chain connects TRBV5-1 to TRBJ2-7; D is uncertain. CDR3 size: 15 residues. Germline V gene sequence: CDR1 SGHRS, CDR2 YFSETQ. Trimming removed 0 bases from V and 5 bases from J, with 15 bases in between. As DNA, the CDR3 is TGCGCCAGCAGCTTGGATTTAATCCGTTGGGACGAGCAGTACTTC. As protein: CASSLDLIRWDEQYF.

In this sample, this clonotype turned up a few times. The rearrangement joins TRBV15 to TRBJ2-6; 10 bases align to TRBD1. Unmatched junction bases numbered 7, after V lost 4 bases and J lost 4 bases. From germline, CDR1 is LNHNV and CDR2 YYDKDF (reference sequence). This CDR3 region has 17 residues. The CDR3 is CATSKDRGPSGANVLTF. For the CDR3, the DNA is TGTGCCACCAGCAAAGACAGGGGGCCCTCCGGGGCCAACGTCCTGACTTTC.

This clonotype was detected ten times or more. The CDR3 region has the DNA TGTGCCAGCAGTTACTCAAAGTTGGCCTACGAGCAGTACTTC. Translating it yields CASSYSKLAYEQYF. The chain is built from TRBV6-5 and TRBJ2-7; D gene ambiguous. The germline V and J ends were trimmed by 0 bases and 2 bases, with 8 bases remaining between them. This CDR3 has 14 residues. Germline CDR1 MNHEY, CDR2 SVGAGI.

The gene calls are TRBV5-5 and TRBJ2-1; D is tentatively TRBD1 or TRBD2 (5 bases each). Trimming removed 4 bases from V and 8 bases from J, with 19 bases in between. The CDR3 is 15 residues long. The germline CDR1 and CDR2 sequences are SGHKS and YYEKEE (reference sequence). CDR3 protein: CASSLIPGTLDEQFF. The DNA for the CDR3 is TGTGCCAGCAGCCTAATCCCCGGGACCCTCGATGAGCAGTTCTTC.

This clonotype has more than one count but fewer than ten. The chain combines TRBV7-9 with TRBJ2-5; TRBD2 is a possible D gene (5 bases). Germline-derived CDR1 and CDR2 are SEHNR and FQNEAQ (reference sequence). The CDR3 has 15 residues. Trimming stripped 0 bases from V and 5 bases from J, with 13 bases between. CDR3 residues: CASSLAPERGETQYF. CDR3 bases: TGTGCCAGCAGCTTAGCGCCCGAAAGAGGGGAGACCCAGTACTTC.

This clonotype showed up many times. The rearrangement joins TRBV4-1 to TRBJ2-5; TRBD1 aligns across 9 bases. V gave up 2 bases and J gave up 3 bases; unmatched junction bases: 7. Germline CDR1 reads MGHRA; CDR2 reads YSYEKL. The CDR3 totals 16 residues. For the CDR3, the DNA is TGCGCCAGCAGCCAACTACCGGGACAGGGTAAAGAGACCCAGTACTTC. This gives the protein CASSQLPGQGKETQYF.

This clonotype was seen many times. The chain is built from TRBV6-5 and TRBJ2-1, with D maybe TRBD2 (5 bases). The CDR3 contains 14 residues. Per germline, CDR1 MNHEY and CDR2 SVGAGI. V lost 2 bases and J 7 bases, leaving 12 bases between the germline ends. The CDR3 spells CASSYQASRNEQFF. The CDR3 DNA reads as TGTGCCAGCAGTTACCAGGCTAGCAGGAATGAGCAGTTCTTC.

This chain uses TRBV12-3 or TRBV12-4 with TRBJ2-3; a possible D gene is TRBD2 (6 bases). CDR3 length: 14 amino acids. V was clipped by 2 bases and J by 5 bases, with 11 bases between them. This CDR3 is CASSLFPAGDTQYF. The CDR3 coding sequence is TGTGCCAGCAGTTTATTCCCAGCGGGAGATACGCAGTATTTT.

CDR3 region: CASSVKENSYNEQFF. The DNA of the CDR3 is TGTGCCAGCAGCGTTAAGGAAAACTCCTACAATGAGCAGTTCTTC. The chain joins TRBV7-9 to TRBJ2-1; D is undetermined. Trimming pared 5 bases from V and 0 bases from J, leaving 11 bases between. Germline CDR1 is SEHNR and CDR2 is FQNEAQ (reference sequence). This CDR3 is built from 15 residues.

This clonotype was counted ten times or more. The CDR3 is CASSLGQAPNQPQHF. The CDR3 nucleotides are TGTGCCAGCAGCTTGGGTCAGGCACCCAATCAGCCCCAGCATTTT. The chain has TRBV5-6 and TRBJ1-5; D is uncertain. The CDR3 loop spans 15 amino acids. V was clipped by 0 bases and J by 3 bases, with 10 bases between them. Germline V gene sequence: CDR1 SGHDT, CDR2 YYEEEE.

This clonotype was detected a few times. V gene TRBV12-3 or TRBV12-4 combines with J gene TRBJ2-3, with 10 bases matching TRBD2. The CDR3 is 18 residues long. Losses at the gene ends were 3 bases for V and 3 bases for J; bases not matched to a gene: 12. The DNA of the CDR3 is TGTGCCAGCAGTTTCAGGCTAGCGGGAGTTCAGGAGACAGATACGCAGTATTTT. Translating it yields CASSFRLAGVQETDTQYF.

The chain carries TRBV7-6 and TRBJ2-1; D unresolved. CDR1 SGHVS and CDR2 FNYEAQ come from the germline V gene. V dropped 2 bases and J dropped 9 bases, with 17 bases sitting between them. This CDR3 has 15 residues. The CDR3 DNA reads TGTGCCAGCAGCTTACCCCCGCCGGGCGAAGGTGAGCAGTTCTTC. Residues: CASSLPPPGEGEQFF.

This clonotype was counted a few times. The CDR3 loop reads CASTSMGQEAYGYTF. CDR3 bases: TGTGCCAGCACCTCTATGGGACAGGAGGCCTATGGCTACACCTTC. The J gene is TRBJ1-2, the V gene TRBV12-3 or TRBV12-4; TRBD1 agrees at 8 bases. V was clipped by 7 bases and J by 4 bases; unmatched bases: 11. The length of the CDR3 is 15 residues.